The 31 T cell receptor delta chains presented below share a single source sample, sequenced in a study of γδ T cells in repeated Plasmodium falciparum infection. TCRdb reapplied CATT to the multiplex PCR reads. The table includes roughly 93,000 delta-chain clones, roughly 0.9% detected once. Flow sorting of PBMC yielded separate Vgamma9/Vdelta2+ and Vdelta2-negative gammadelta T cell populations for bulk repertoire analysis. Source material: gamma-delta T cells from blood. These receptors originate from a pool of human donors (malaria-infected and uninfected, not separated).

A word on this clone: TCRdb assigns this DNA the protein of a much larger clone, which departs from its translation at residue 7; this likely reflects a read error, and the protein shown comes from translating the DNA. The rearrangement links TRDV2 to TRDJ1, with a weak D call TRDD3 (6 bases). The J gene, left out of TCRdb, was set here by checking the DNA against germline. Germline loops: CDR1 GEAIGNYY, CDR2 EKD. The CDR3 runs 15 residues. V was trimmed by 3 bases and J by 3 bases, leaving 16 bases between them. CDR3 bases: TGTGCCTGTGACCCACTGTGGGATATTCCCGATAAACTCATCTTT. Translation: CACDPLWDIPDKLIF.

Note on this clone: A far more abundant clone sits one base away, making this likely a read error. Other DNA sequences in the same sample also yield this CDR3. For the CDR3, the DNA is TGTGCCTGTGACACAGTTGGACAGTACACCGATAAACTCATCTTT. This translates into CACDTVGQYTDKLIF. The V and J genes are TRDV2 and TRDJ1; D remains unclear. The CDR3 consists of 15 residues. Looked up from germline, CDR1 is GEAIGNYY and CDR2 is EKD. V dropped 1 base and J dropped 0 bases, with 11 bases sitting between them.

As concerns this clone: TCRdb assigns this DNA the protein of a much larger clone, which departs from its translation at residue 7; this likely reflects a read error, and the protein shown comes from translating the DNA. The chain links TRDV2 to TRDJ3, with D hard to call. In the absence of a J gene in TCRdb, the DNA was matched to germline to assign it here. This CDR3 has 17 amino acids. Looked up from germline, CDR1 is GEAIGNYY and CDR2 is EKD. V gave up 0 bases and J gave up 2 bases, with 10 bases separating them. The CDR3 DNA is TGTGCCTGTGACACCCTACCAGGGCCCTGGGACACCCGACAGATGTTTTTC. This sequence encodes CACDTLPGPWDTRQMFF.

With regard to this clone: This DNA's translation differs at residue 5 from TCRdb's protein, which comes from a much larger clone; a read error is likely, and the protein shown is translated from the DNA. This chain joins TRDV2 and TRDJ1, with unresolved D. The CDR3 spans 15 residues. Trimming left V 4 bases short and J 1 base short, with 15 bases between. CDR1 and CDR2 (germline): GEAIGNYY, EKD. CDR3 bases: TGTGCCTGTGAGGCGGGCTCGAAAGGCACCGATAAACTCATCTTT. This codes for CACEAGSKGTDKLIF.

This clone was counted at least ten times. V and J are TRDV2 and TRDJ1; 10 nucleotides line up with TRDD3. Germline assignment: CDR1 GEAIGNYY and CDR2 EKD. V lost 2 bases to trimming and J lost 0 bases; unmatched junction nucleotides: 11. CDR3 length: 18 residues. The CDR3 nucleotides read TGTGCCTGTGACAGTGTACTGGGGGATCCCTTGTACACCGATAAACTCATCTTT. It codes for CACDSVLGDPLYTDKLIF.

This clone was observed many times. It is likely a read error: a sequence one base away is far more abundant. Other nucleotide sequences in the sample specify the same CDR3. The CDR3 is CALTITHGYLLGDTDKLIF. The DNA for the CDR3 is TGTGCTCTTACCATTACCCATGGTTATTTACTGGGGGATACCGATAAACTTATCTTT. This chain connects TRDV1 to TRDJ1; TRDD3 agrees at 12 bases. The CDR3 totals 19 residues. Looked up from germline, CDR1 is TSWWSYY and CDR2 is QGS.

This clone was observed a handful of times. The protein recorded in TCRdb matches a much larger clone and deviates from this DNA's translation at residue 15, suggesting a read error; the protein here is obtained by translating the DNA. V and J are TRAV38-2/DV8 and TRDJ1, with D tentatively TRDD3 (5 bases). The J gene, missing from TCRdb, was assigned here through DNA to germline matching. Germline loops: CDR1 TSESDYY, CDR2 QEAYKQQN. Trimming pared 1 base from V and 1 base from J, leaving 38 bases between. CDR3 length: 24 residues. The CDR3 spells CAYRSTPRLRGLPGSRPFTDKLIF. The CDR3 DNA is TGTGCTTATAGGAGCACCCCGCGGCTACGTGGCCTCCCTGGGAGCCGGCCTTTCACCGATAAACTCATCTTT.

This clone has a handful of counts. TCRdb's listed protein matches a much larger clone and diverges from this DNA's translation at residue 4, likely through a read error; the protein shown comes from the DNA. J is TRDJ1 and V is TRDV1, with 8 bases lining up with TRDD3. The J gene comes from matching the DNA to germline here; TCRdb lacks it. The CDR3 is made up of 26 amino acids. Germline CDR1 is TSWWSYY and CDR2 is QGS. The CDR3 DNA reads as TGTGCTCTTAGGGAAGCTAAAGGTCTCCTGGGTACACAGACGATACTGGGGGCTGTTAACACCGATAAACTCATCTTT. Translated, it gives CALREAKGLLGTQTILGAVNTDKLIF.

This clone showed up many times. TCRdb's protein, taken from a much larger clone, differs from this DNA's translation at residue 7, likely owing to a read error; the protein displayed comes from the DNA. The chain uses TRDV2 and TRDJ1, with 8 bases lining up with TRDD3. The CDR3 spans 17 residues. Germline V lookup: CDR1 GEAIGNYY, CDR2 EKD. V dropped 0 bases and J dropped 0; count of bases not matched to a gene: 8. This CDR3 reads CACDTVFGIRNTDKLIF. The CDR3, as DNA: TGTGCCTGTGACACCGTCTTCGGGATACGAAACACCGATAAACTCATCTTT.

This clone turned up a few times. A far larger clone is one nucleotide away, so this likely arose from a read error. The same CDR3 can be traced to other DNA sequences in this sample. This chain uses TRDV2 with TRDJ1, with 9 bases aligning to TRDD3. Since TCRdb gives no J gene, matching the DNA to germline was used here to assign it. The CDR3 length is 22 residues. Looked up from germline, CDR1 is GEAIGNYY and CDR2 is EKD. The CDR3: CACDTITPTGSTGGHNTDKLIF. CDR3 in DNA: TGCGCCTGTGACACCATCACCCCTACAGGCTCTACTGGGGGACACAACACCGATAAACTCATCTTT.

Comments on this clone: The protein given by TCRdb reflects a much larger clone and differs at residue 15 from this DNA's translation, likely from a read error; the protein shown is the DNA's translation. V usage is TRDV2 and J usage is TRDJ1; TRDD3 agrees at 7 bases. TCRdb offers no J gene call, so here the DNA was matched to germline to obtain one. V dropped 3 bases and J dropped 0; count of bases not matched to a gene: 45. Looked up from germline, CDR1 is GEAIGNYY and CDR2 is EKD. This CDR3 is 28 amino acids long. The CDR3 here is CACDHTYFASRPSEPLGPPEKYTDKLIF. DNA for the CDR3: TGTGCCTGTGACCACACCTACTTTGCCTCGCGCCCGTCTGAACCACTGGGGCCCCCGGAAAAGTACACCGATAAACTCATCTTT.

With respect to this clone: A read error is the likely source, as a far larger clone sits one nucleotide away. With the J gene uncalled, the V gene is TRDV1; the table assigns TRDD3, which was not confirmed against the DNA. Germline loops: CDR1 TSWWSYY, CDR2 QGS. The CDR3 runs 33 residues. The CDR3 loop is CALGEDTIENNFLPVYSYESQAVKGFPSNKLTF. The DNA for the CDR3 is TGTGCTCTTGGGGAAGATACTATCGAAAACAACTTCCTACCCGTTTACTCCTACGAATCCCAAGCCGTGAAAGGGTTCCCAAGCAATAAACTCACCTTT.

This clone was seen more than once but under ten times. TCRdb lists the protein of a much larger clone for this DNA, which differs at residue 3, so this is likely a read error; the protein given here is translated from the DNA itself. This chain connects TRDV2 to TRDJ1; 9 positions match TRDD3. TCRdb records no J gene; here it was assigned by comparing the DNA to germline. The germline CDR1 and CDR2 sequences are GEAIGNYY and EKD. This CDR3 contains 18 residues. The CDR3 DNA sequence: TGTGCCTATGACACCGTTGTACCTGGGGGATCCATCACCGATAAACTCATCTTT. Protein product: CAYDTVVPGGSITDKLIF.

Details on this clone: The protein held in TCRdb is that of a much larger clone and does not match this DNA's translation at residue 19, likely because of a read error; the protein shown is translated from the DNA. TRDV2 is the V gene, and the J gene was not called; the table calls TRDD3, which could not be checked here. CDR1 GEAIGNYY and CDR2 EKD come from the germline V gene. The CDR3 consists of 21 residues. CDR3 loop: CACDLTKVTGGYEEGTDKPIF. In DNA form, the CDR3 reads TGTGCCTGTGACCTAACGAAGGTTACTGGGGGATACGAGGAAGGAACCGATAAACCCATCTTT.

This clone was seen only a few times. TCRdb pairs this DNA with a much larger clone's protein that differs at residue 15, likely a read error; the protein shown was translated from the DNA. This rearrangement joins TRDV3 to TRDJ1, with D perhaps being TRDD2 or TRDD3 (6 bases each). The CDR3 extends over 17 amino acids. Germline V gives CDR1 TVYSNPD, CDR2 GDNSRS (reference sequence). CDR3 bases: TGTGCCTTTGTCGCTCAACTGGGTGCCTTCCACACCGATAAACACATCTTT. It encodes CAFVAQLGAFHTDKHIF.

Of note for this clone: It differs at one base from a far larger clone, so likely a read error. This specimen includes other DNA sequences encoding the same CDR3. The chain has TRDV1 and TRDJ1, with TRDD3 matching 9 bases. The CDR3 is made up of 20 amino acids. Germline-derived CDR1 and CDR2 are TSWWSYY and QGS. DNA of the CDR3: TGTGCCCTTGGGGAACTAACCTCTTGGGGGATATGCCCCTACACCGATAAACTCATCTTT. This translates into CALGELTSWGICPYTDKLIF.

Of note for this clone: TCRdb's protein, taken from a much larger clone, differs from this DNA's translation at residue 4, likely owing to a read error; the protein displayed comes from the DNA. The chain has TRDV2 and TRDJ1, with 8 positions matching TRDD3. TCRdb records no J gene; here it was assigned by comparing the DNA to germline. In germline, CDR1 is GEAIGNYY, CDR2 EKD. The CDR3 totals 16 residues. Unmatched junction bases numbered 10, after V lost 5 bases and J lost 0 bases. The CDR3 reads CACGALLGAYTDKLIF. The DNA of the CDR3 is TGTGCCTGTGGCGCCCTACTGGGGGCTTACACCGATAAACTCATCTTT.

Only a few counts were recorded for this clone. The TCRdb protein, from a much larger clone, departs from this DNA's translation at residue 17, likely by read error; the protein shown derives from the DNA. The V gene call reads TRDV1; no J gene was called; TRDD3, the D gene given by the table, was not confirmed from the DNA. The CDR3 runs 19 residues. The germline V gene encodes CDR1 TSWWSYY and CDR2 QGS. The CDR3 DNA follows: TGTGCTCTTGGGGAACTACTACGGGGATACGCCCCTTTAACAGCACAACCCTTCTTT. Its translation: CALGELLRGYAPLTAQPFF.

To note about this clone: The protein given by TCRdb reflects a much larger clone and differs at residue 11 from this DNA's translation, likely from a read error; the protein shown is the DNA's translation. This rearrangement joins TRDV1 to TRDJ1, with a possible D match to TRDD3 (6 bases). No J segment appears in TCRdb, so it was assigned here by matching the sequence to germline. The CDR3 runs to 15 residues. CDR1 and CDR2 (germline): TSWWSYY, QGS. The CDR3, as DNA: TGTGCTCTTGGGCTTCCCTGGGGTAACACCAATAAACTCATCTTT. Translating it yields CALGLPWGNTNKLIF.

This clone has only a few counts. The protein held in TCRdb is that of a much larger clone and does not match this DNA's translation at residue 23, likely because of a read error; the protein shown is translated from the DNA. The V call is TRDV2, the J call TRDJ1; D may be TRDD3 (10 bases). The CDR3 is 25 residues long. Germline V CDR1 and CDR2: GEAIGNYY, EKD. CDR3 in amino acids: CACEGLPTFPSLGDPIVYNTDKRIF. Written as DNA, the CDR3 is TGTGCCTGTGAGGGCCTTCCTACGTTTCCATCACTGGGGGATCCCATTGTATATAACACCGATAAACGCATCTTT.

This clone occurred a few times. A read error is likely here: a far larger clone is one base away. The genes are TRDV1 and TRDJ1; D might be TRDD2 (6 bases). The J gene, absent from TCRdb, was called here by matching the DNA to germline. V lost 3 bases and J 0 bases, leaving 44 bases between the germline ends. The CDR3 totals 26 residues. Germline V CDR1 and CDR2: TSWWSYY, QGS. CDR3 bases: TGTGCTCTTGGGGAGCCAACTTCCTCAGTCTTTATGTTCGAATATGCAGGGGGCCCTAACACCGATAAACTCATCTTT. Translating it yields CALGEPTSSVFMFEYAGGPNTDKLIF.

This clone was observed a few times. This may be a read error: a much more frequent sequence differs by one nucleotide. This specimen includes other DNA sequences encoding the same CDR3. For the V gene the call is TRDV1; the J gene has no call; the D call in the table, TRDD3, was not verified against the DNA. Germline V gene data show CDR1 as TSWWSYY and CDR2 as QGS. The CDR3 extends over 18 amino acids. CDR3 protein: CALGEPKNVTGGSGKLIF. The CDR3 DNA sequence: TGTGCTCTTGGGGAACCTAAGAACGTTACTGGGGGATCGGGTAAGCTCATCTTT.

This clone was seen more than once but under ten times. This likely stems from a read error, as it lies one base from a far larger clone. This sample also contains other DNA sequences that code for the same CDR3. The V gene is given as TRDV2, and no J gene call is available; TRDD3, the table's D call, was not compared with the DNA. This CDR3 spans 14 amino acids. From germline, CDR1 is GEAIGNYY and CDR2 EKD. In nucleotides, the CDR3 is TGTGCCTGTGACACCGTCGGGGCCTCCGATAAGCTCATCTTT. It encodes CACDTVGASDKLIF.

A note on this clone: This DNA translates differently at residue 7 from the TCRdb protein, which is that of a much larger clone; a read error is likely, and the protein shown is the DNA's own translation. V is TRDV1 and J is TRDJ2; 11 positions agree with TRDD3. The J gene is not listed in TCRdb, so it was assigned here from a DNA match to germline. J gave up 5 bases and V 3 bases, and 14 bases lay outside the gene matches. Germline-derived CDR1 and CDR2 are TSWWSYY and QGS. The CDR3 spans 19 residues. The CDR3 spells CALGDYPFWGIPTTAQLFF. The CDR3 DNA reads as TGTGCTCTTGGGGATTATCCCTTCTGGGGGATACCAACTACAGCACAACTCTTCTTT.

As concerns this clone: TCRdb's protein, taken from a much larger clone, differs from this DNA's translation at residue 3, likely owing to a read error; the protein displayed comes from the DNA. V and J are TRDV1 and TRDJ1; 7 positions match TRDD3. Germline V gene sequence: CDR1 TSWWSYY, CDR2 QGS. This CDR3 comprises 18 residues. CDR3 region: CAFGRSTGLGRHTDKLIF. In DNA, the CDR3 is TGTGCTTTTGGGAGATCTACGGGACTGGGGCGTCACACCGATAAACTCATCTTT.

This clone showed up many times. TCRdb's entry gives the protein of a much larger clone, which mismatches this DNA's translation at residue 8, likely from a read error; the protein reported here is translated from the DNA. This chain links TRDV2 with TRDJ1; tentatively, D is TRDD2 or TRDD3 (9 bases each). The ends were cut back, 6 bases at V and 4 bases at J, with 32 bases in the middle. In germline, CDR1 is GEAIGNYY, CDR2 EKD. CDR3 length: 19 residues. This CDR3 is CACSFLRAGGSASSDKLIF. The CDR3 DNA sequence: TGTGCCTGTTCCTTCCTACGTGCTGGGGGATCGGCTTCCAGCGATAAACTCATCTTT.

A note on this clone: The protein that TCRdb holds for this DNA derives from a much larger clone and differs from the translated DNA at residue 5, which likely indicates a read error; the protein shown here is translated from the DNA. The V gene is TRDV2, the J gene TRDJ1; TRDD3 aligns across 13 bases. The J gene was not available in TCRdb and was assigned here by matching the DNA to germline segments. Germline trimming cut 3 bases from V and 0 bases from J; bases unmatched to any gene: 12. CDR1 and CDR2 (germline): GEAIGNYY, EKD. The CDR3 length is 19 residues. CDR3 in amino acids: CACDSVLGDTPLYTDKLIF. The CDR3 DNA is TGTGCCTGTGACTCTGTACTGGGGGATACGCCTTTGTACACCGATAAACTCATCTTT.

This clone has a handful of counts. One base separates it from a far larger clone, so it is likely a read error. Other DNA sequences within the sample encode an identical CDR3. There is no J gene call, but TRDV2 is given as the V gene; TRDD3 is the table's D call and was not checked against the DNA. CDR3 length equals 27 residues. CDR1 GEAIGNYY and CDR2 EKD come from the germline V gene. The DNA for the CDR3 is TGTGCCTGCAGAAAGAGGGTTCAGCCGGACTCTCTTTCTGGGGGATACCCGAGACCCCCTAACACCGATAAACTCATCTTC. Encoded protein: CACRKRVQPDSLSGGYPRPPNTDKLIF.

A word on this clone: The protein TCRdb gives is from a much larger clone and does not agree with this DNA's translation at residue 3, likely a read error; the protein shown here comes from the DNA. In DNA, the CDR3 is TGTGCCTATGATGGTACTGGGGGCCGCTCCTGGGACACCCGACAGATGTTTTTC. Translating it yields CAYDGTGGRSWDTRQMFF. V and J are TRDV2 and TRDJ3; 8 bases are shared with TRDD3. TCRdb gives no J gene; it was assigned here by matching the DNA to germline. The CDR3 extends over 18 amino acids. CDR1 is GEAIGNYY, CDR2 EKD, per germline. The J segment lost 0 bases and the V segment lost 8 bases, leaving 11 bases of the junction unmatched.

In this sample, this clone turned up many times. A read error likely explains this, since a far larger clone differs by one base. The same CDR3 also results from other DNA sequences found in this sample. The chain's CDR3 is CACDTVGGYTDKLIF. The DNA for the CDR3 is TGTGCCTGTGACACTGTGGGGGGTTACACCGATAAACTCATCTTT. The chain carries TRDV2 and TRDJ1; D may be TRDD3 (6 bases). The J gene, missing from TCRdb, was assigned here through DNA to germline matching. Germline V lookup: CDR1 GEAIGNYY, CDR2 EKD. The V and J ends lost 1 base and 0 bases respectively, with 11 bases between them. The CDR3 totals 15 residues.

In regard to this clone: TCRdb's entry gives the protein of a much larger clone, which mismatches this DNA's translation at residue 7, likely from a read error; the protein reported here is translated from the DNA. The V gene is TRDV1, the J gene TRDJ1; D possibly corresponds to TRDD2 (6 bases). As TCRdb names no J gene, one was assigned here on the basis of a DNA match to germline. CDR1 is TSWWSYY, CDR2 QGS, per germline. V shed 0 bases and J shed 0 bases, with 8 bases lying between them. The CDR3 covers 15 residues. The CDR3 sequence is CALGELLPYTDKLIF. DNA of the CDR3: TGTGCTCTTGGGGAACTCCTTCCGTACACCGATAAACTCATCTTT.